Following are 26 T cell receptor beta chains from one sample sequenced in a study of CD8 T cells in Susac syndrome. Random hexamers primed reverse transcription of about 0.5 to 1 ug RNA. Each CDR3 protein gets one entry after TCRdb re-called the immunoSEQ multiplex PCR reads with MiXCR. The sample records about 180,000 distinct CDR3 sequences, roughly 94% being singletons. Input material: CD4+ T cells from PBMCs. The source of these receptors is a human donor with Susac syndrome.

The chain uses TRBV12-3 or TRBV12-4 and TRBJ1-5; D is possibly TRBD1 (5 bases). V lost 4 bases to trimming and J lost 3 bases, with 13 bases between them. The CDR3 spans 15 residues. The CDR3 nucleotides read TGTGCCAGCAGTTATAGCGCGGGGCTCAATCAGCCCCAGCATTTT. Amino acids: CASSYSAGLNQPQHF.

The gene calls are TRBV29-1 and TRBJ2-3; D unclear. The CDR3 contains 10 residues. The V end was cut by 4 bases, the J end by 6 bases, with 5 bases between. The V gene's germline CDR1 is SQVTM and CDR2 ANQGSEA. The CDR3 nucleotides are TGCAGCGTTGGGCAGGATACGCAGTATTTT. This gives the protein CSVGQDTQYF.

The chain carries TRBV7-9 and TRBJ2-3; no reliable D call. This CDR3 region has 13 residues. With 7 bases removed from V and 4 bases from J, the gap between germline ends came to 12 bases. Germline V gives CDR1 SEHNR, CDR2 FQNEAQ (reference sequence). CDR3: CASTLNRADTQYF. CDR3 nucleotides: TGTGCCAGCACCCTGAACCGTGCAGATACGCAGTATTTT. The complete variable domain, with remaining parts taken from reference TRBV7-9 and TRBJ2-3, reads DTGVSQNPRHKITKRGQNVTFRCDPISEHNRLYWYRQTLGQGPEFLTYFQNEAQLEKSRLLSDRFSAERPKGSFSTLEIQRTEQGDSAMYLCASTLNRADTQYFGPGTRLTVL.

A few counts support this clonotype. This chain uses TRBV5-1 with TRBJ2-3, with D hard to call. V was cut by 4 bases and J by 4 bases, with 7 bases left in between. The germline V gene encodes CDR1 SGHRS and CDR2 YFSETQ. There are 12 residues in the CDR3. The CDR3 bases are TGCGCCAGCAGCCAACCGGCAGATACGCAGTATTTT. This sequence encodes CASSQPADTQYF.

This chain links TRBV5-4 with TRBJ2-5; 9 bases fit TRBD1. This CDR3 is built from 16 residues. J lost 1 base, V lost 3 bases, and 7 bases had no gene match. Looked up from germline, CDR1 is SGHNT and CDR2 is YYREEE (reference sequence). This CDR3 reads CASSSSGQGPQETQYF. The CDR3 DNA reads TGTGCCAGCAGCTCGTCGGGACAGGGCCCCCAAGAGACCCAGTACTTC.

The rearrangement links TRBV7-9 to TRBJ2-5, with 9 bases fitting TRBD2. The CDR3 totals 13 residues. Germline CDR1 is SEHNR and CDR2 is FQNEAQ (reference sequence). J gave up 5 bases and V 8 bases, and 6 bases lay outside the gene matches. The CDR3 DNA reads TGTGCCAGCTTGCTAGCGGGGACGGAGACCCAGTACTTC. Protein: CASLLAGTETQYF.

The genes are TRBV3-1 and TRBJ1-2; 9 bases match TRBD1. Trimming took 0 bases from V and 6 from J; bases not matched to a gene: 5. The CDR3 totals 15 residues. Germline V gene lookup returns CDR1 LGHDT and CDR2 YNNKEL (reference sequence). The CDR3 region is CASSQDRGTGNGYTF. CDR3 bases: TGTGCCAGCAGCCAAGATCGAGGGACAGGGAATGGCTACACCTTC. The variable domain in full, completed from reference TRBV3-1 and TRBJ1-2, reads DTAVSQTPKYLVTQMGNDKSIKCEQNLGHDTMYWYKQDSKKFLKIMFSYNNKELIINETVPNRFSPKSPDKAHLNLHINSLELGDSAVYFCASSQDRGTGNGYTFGSGTRLTVV.

This clonotype has a single count. The genes are TRBV30 and TRBJ1-2, with a possible D match to TRBD1 (6 bases). The CDR3 runs 13 residues. V was trimmed by 2 bases and J by 4 bases, leaving 11 bases between them. Germline-derived CDR1 and CDR2 are GTSNPN and SVGIG (reference sequence). In nucleotides, the CDR3 is TGTGCCTGGAGTCTGCAGGGGAGCTATGGCTACACCTTC. Amino acid sequence: CAWSLQGSYGYTF. Full variable domain (remainder filled in from reference TRBV30 and TRBJ1-2): SQTIHQWPATLVQPVGSPLSLECTVEGTSNPNLYWYRQAAGRGLQLLFYSVGIGQISSEVPQNLSASRPQDRQFILSSKKLLLSDSGFYLCAWSLQGSYGYTFGSGTRLTVV.

This sequence joins TRBV3-1 and TRBJ1-2, with no clear D. Per germline, CDR1 LGHDT and CDR2 YNNKEL (reference sequence). The CDR3 extends over 15 amino acids. The V end was cut by 4 bases, the J end by 1 base, with 13 bases between. DNA for the CDR3: TGTGCCAGCAGCCCCGATGTGGATCGTAACTATGGCTACACCTTC. Protein product: CASSPDVDRNYGYTF. The variable domain in full, with the rest retrieved from reference TRBV3-1 and TRBJ1-2, is DTAVSQTPKYLVTQMGNDKSIKCEQNLGHDTMYWYKQDSKKFLKIMFSYNNKELIINETVPNRFSPKSPDKAHLNLHINSLELGDSAVYFCASSPDVDRNYGYTFGSGTRLTVV.

This rearrangement joins TRBV29-1 to TRBJ1-2, with D uncertain. Trimming pared 1 base from V and 7 bases from J, leaving 10 bases between. The germline V gene has CDR1 SQVTM and CDR2 ANQGSEA. The CDR3 length is 12 residues. CDR3 sequence reads: CSVEVGQSGYTF. As DNA, the CDR3 is TGCAGCGTTGAAGTGGGTCAGTCTGGCTACACCTTC.

The CDR3 protein is CASSLGSGTESSYEQYF. As DNA, the CDR3 is TGTGCCAGCAGCTTAGGGTCCGGGACAGAAAGCTCCTACGAGCAGTACTTC. The chain uses TRBV7-8 and TRBJ2-7, with 7 bases matching TRBD1. The CDR3 loop spans 17 amino acids. Germline CDR1 SGHVS, CDR2 FQNEAQ. The J segment lost 0 bases and the V segment lost 1 base, leaving 9 bases of the junction unmatched.

The chain carries TRBV18 and TRBJ2-7; TRBD1 might be the D (5 bases). The germline gives CDR1 KGHSH, CDR2 LQKENI. The length of the CDR3 is 17 residues. Trimming pared 3 bases from V and 0 bases from J, leaving 18 bases between. CDR3 amino acids: CASSPPGPDPRSYEQYF. CDR3 sequence (DNA): TGTGCCAGCTCACCCCCAGGGCCCGACCCCCGCTCCTACGAGCAGTACTTC.

The chain carries TRBV7-2 and TRBJ2-7; 11 positions agree with TRBD2. With 6 bases clipped from V and 1 base from J, the junction kept 5 bases outside the gene matches. The CDR3 extends over 15 amino acids. Germline V gene lookup returns CDR1 SGHTA and CDR2 FQGNSA. For the CDR3, the DNA is TGTGCCAGCAGAACTACTAGCGGGGGATCCTACGAGCAGTACTTC. This translates into CASRTTSGGSYEQYF.

This chain links TRBV20-1 with TRBJ1-2, with 9 nucleotides matching TRBD1. The V gene's germline CDR1 is DFQATT and CDR2 SNEGSKA (reference sequence). V gave up 3 bases and J gave up 5 bases; unmatched junction bases: 4. The CDR3 has 13 residues. The CDR3, as DNA: TGCAGTGCTAGCGACAGGGGGATATATGGCTACACCTTC. Protein sequence: CSASDRGIYGYTF.

This clonotype is a singleton in its sample. The V gene is TRBV3-1, the J gene TRBJ2-7; TRBD1 matches 8 bases. Per the germline V gene, CDR1 is LGHDT and CDR2 is YNNKEL (reference sequence). Germline trimming cut 1 base from V and 7 bases from J; bases unmatched to any gene: 9. The CDR3 loop spans 15 amino acids. CDR3 DNA: TGTGCCAGCAGCCAAGGTTGGCAGGGGGCTGGAGAGCAGTACTTC. Residues: CASSQGWQGAGEQYF.

The chain recombines TRBV7-2 with TRBJ2-3; TRBD1 matches at 7 bases. This CDR3 comprises 16 residues. V lost 5 bases and J lost 6; bases outside the gene matches: 14. Looked up from germline, CDR1 is SGHTA and CDR2 is FQGNSA. The CDR3 loop reads CASSPGQNPHGDTQYF. DNA of the CDR3: TGTGCCAGCAGCCCGGGACAGAATCCCCATGGTGATACGCAGTATTTT.

This chain connects TRBV12-3 or TRBV12-4 to TRBJ2-5, with TRBD1 identical over 7 bases. The CDR3 is made up of 15 amino acids. V shed 5 bases and J 4 bases; nucleotides not matched to a gene: 10. The CDR3 loop reads CASSQAGTVRETQYF. The CDR3 DNA follows: TGTGCCAGCAGTCAGGCCGGGACAGTAAGAGAGACCCAGTACTTC.

J is TRBJ2-3 and V is TRBV2; D gene uncertain. There are 16 residues in the CDR3. Germline-derived CDR1 and CDR2 are SNHLY and FYNNEI. The V gene lost 3 bases and the J gene lost 4 bases, with 17 bases spanning the gap. CDR3 region: CASSERSSRNADTQYF. Written as DNA, the CDR3 is TGTGCCAGCAGTGAGCGGTCTAGTCGTAACGCAGATACGCAGTATTTT.

This clonotype has only one observation. This chain joins TRBV2 and TRBJ1-2, with a tentative D call TRBD1 (5 bases). V lost 1 base and J 7 bases, leaving 10 bases between the germline ends. CDR1 is SNHLY, CDR2 FYNNEI, per germline. This CDR3 contains 13 residues. The CDR3 region is CASSEEAGSGYTF. CDR3 in DNA: TGTGCCAGCAGTGAAGAGGCAGGGAGTGGCTACACCTTC.

This chain joins TRBV5-6 and TRBJ1-5; no reliable D call. Germline V gene data show CDR1 as SGHDT and CDR2 as YYEEEE. Trimming shortened V by 2 bases and J by 5 bases, and 8 bases separated the two germline ends. There are 13 residues in the CDR3. Here the CDR3 reads CASSLGPDQPQHF. DNA of the CDR3: TGTGCCAGCAGCTTAGGACCGGATCAGCCCCAGCATTTT.

The V gene is TRBV5-1, the J gene TRBJ2-5, with D possibly matching TRBD1 (6 bases). The germline V and J ends were trimmed by 3 bases and 5 bases, with 14 bases remaining between them. This CDR3 comprises 14 residues. The germline V gene encodes CDR1 SGHRS and CDR2 YFSETQ. CDR3 DNA: TGCGCCAGCAGCTCCCAACAGGGCGGGGAGACCCAGTACTTC. Its translation is CASSSQQGGETQYF.

The chain uses TRBV9 and TRBJ1-1, with 8 bases matching TRBD1. Germline assignment: CDR1 SGDLS and CDR2 YYNGEE. The ends lost 5 bases at V and 0 bases at J; junction bases unmatched: 3. The CDR3 is 14 residues long. The CDR3 DNA sequence: TGTGCCAGCAGTCAGGGGGCCTTGAACACTGAAGCTTTCTTT. Translation gives CASSQGALNTEAFF.

The V call is TRBV19, the J call TRBJ2-1; 9 nucleotides line up with TRBD2. Per the germline V gene, CDR1 is LNHDA and CDR2 is SQIVND (reference sequence). The CDR3 has 15 residues. V dropped 5 bases and J dropped 2; count of bases not matched to a gene: 4. Here the CDR3 DNA reads TGTGCCAGTAGTGCGGGGGGGACACCCTACAATGAGCAGTTCTTC. This codes for CASSAGGTPYNEQFF.

The rearrangement uses TRBV29-1 and TRBJ1-1; D not resolved. The V end lost 3 bases, the J end lost 3 bases, and 14 bases lay between the germline ends. There are 14 residues in the CDR3. Germline V gives CDR1 SQVTM, CDR2 ANQGSEA. CDR3 loop: CSVDSVGLYTEAFF. CDR3 nucleotide sequence: TGCAGCGTTGATTCGGTGGGTTTATACACTGAAGCTTTCTTT.

V gene TRBV15 combines with J gene TRBJ2-3, with unresolved D. V gave up 5 bases and J gave up 6 bases, with 12 bases separating them. The CDR3 totals 13 residues. Germline loops: CDR1 LNHNV, CDR2 YYDKDF (reference sequence). Here the CDR3 reads CATSGQSGDTQYF. DNA for the CDR3: TGTGCCACCAGCGGTCAGTCTGGGGATACGCAGTATTTT. Based on the CDR3 plus reference TRBV15 and TRBJ2-3, the full variable domain is DAMVIQNPRYQVTQFGKPVTLSCSQTLNHNVMYWYQQKSSQAPKLLFHYYDKDFNNEADTPDNFQSRRPNTSFCFLDIRSPGLGDTAMYLCATSGQSGDTQYFGPGTRLTVL.

This chain joins TRBV6-5 and TRBJ2-7; 9 nucleotides align to TRBD1. CDR3 size: 14 residues. Trimming cost V 3 bases and J 6 bases; bases outside gene matches: 6. The germline gives CDR1 MNHEY, CDR2 SVGAGI. CDR3 DNA sequence: TGTGCCAGCAGTTATGGGACAGGGCCAGGCGAGCAGTACTTC. It translates to CASSYGTGPGEQYF.